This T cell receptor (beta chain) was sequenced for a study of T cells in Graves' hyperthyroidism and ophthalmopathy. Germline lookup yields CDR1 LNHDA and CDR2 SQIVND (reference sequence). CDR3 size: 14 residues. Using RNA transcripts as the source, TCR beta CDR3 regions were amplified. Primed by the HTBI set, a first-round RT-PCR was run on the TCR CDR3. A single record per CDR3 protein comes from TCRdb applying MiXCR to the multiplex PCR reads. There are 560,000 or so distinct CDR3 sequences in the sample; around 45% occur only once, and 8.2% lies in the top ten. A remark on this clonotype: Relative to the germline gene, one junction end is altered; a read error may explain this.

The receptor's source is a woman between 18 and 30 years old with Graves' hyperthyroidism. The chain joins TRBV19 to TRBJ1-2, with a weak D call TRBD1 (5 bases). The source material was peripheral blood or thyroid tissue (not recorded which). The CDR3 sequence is CAGSQGDRTYGYTF. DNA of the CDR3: TGTGCCGGTAGTCAAGGGGACCGAACATATGGCTACACCTTC.